The rows below give T cell receptor beta chains drawn from one sample of a study of technical replicates of blood from a few donors. Measured with immunoSEQ multiplex PCR; TCRdb has only the in-frame clones, and not every one. Here the sample spans fewer than 100,000 clones, approximately 95% being singletons. The source material was T cells isolated from PBMCs. The receptors come from a human donor in good health. CDR3s include the opening cysteine and the closing phenylalanine or tryptophan. D genes are given only for firm matches. Clone size appears in some rows only: once, few, many, or a class for an expanded clone.

cdr3_aa cdr3_nt j_call v_call clone_size d_call
CAISESGGSGANVLTF TGTGCCATCAGTGAGTCAGGGGGCTCTGGGGCCAACGTCCTGACTTTC TRBJ2-6 TRBV10-3 once .
CASSSLAGDYNEQFF TGTGCCAGCAGCTCTCTAGCGGGAGACTACAATGAGCAGTTCTTC TRBJ2-1 TRBV11-2 . TRBD2
CASSSSGGSHGYTF TGTGCCAGCAGTTCCTCTGGGGGGTCCCATGGCTACACCTTC TRBJ1-2 TRBV6-1 . .
CASSPGASNQPQHF TGCGCCAGCAGCCCAGGGGCGAGCAATCAGCCCCAGCATTTT TRBJ1-5 TRBV5-1 . .
CASSFGNMGQGAPGTEAFF TGCGCCAGCAGCTTCGGTAATATGGGACAGGGGGCCCCTGGGACTGAAGCTTTCTTT TRBJ1-1 TRBV5-1 . TRBD1
CATSRRGPSEKLFF TGTGCCACCAGCAGAAGGGGGCCTAGTGAAAAACTGTTTTTT TRBJ1-4 TRBV15 . TRBD1
CASSATGGKEQYF TGTGCCAGCAGCGCTACAGGGGGCAAAGAGCAGTACTTC TRBJ2-7 TRBV13 . TRBD1
CASSLVGTSQGETQYF TGTGCCAGCAGCTTAGTAGGGACTTCTCAGGGAGAGACCCAGTACTTC TRBJ2-5 TRBV7-9 . .
CASSLGLAGKPFSYEQYF TGTGCCAGCAGCTTGGGACTAGCGGGAAAGCCATTCTCCTACGAGCAGTACTTC TRBJ2-7 TRBV7-9 . TRBD2
CASSKGQINSPLHF TGTGCCAGCAGCAAGGGACAGATTAATTCACCCCTCCACTTT TRBJ1-6 TRBV21-1 once .
CASSLSSGSNQPQHF TGTGCCAGCAGTTTATCCAGCGGATCGAATCAGCCCCAGCATTTT TRBJ1-5 TRBV28 . .